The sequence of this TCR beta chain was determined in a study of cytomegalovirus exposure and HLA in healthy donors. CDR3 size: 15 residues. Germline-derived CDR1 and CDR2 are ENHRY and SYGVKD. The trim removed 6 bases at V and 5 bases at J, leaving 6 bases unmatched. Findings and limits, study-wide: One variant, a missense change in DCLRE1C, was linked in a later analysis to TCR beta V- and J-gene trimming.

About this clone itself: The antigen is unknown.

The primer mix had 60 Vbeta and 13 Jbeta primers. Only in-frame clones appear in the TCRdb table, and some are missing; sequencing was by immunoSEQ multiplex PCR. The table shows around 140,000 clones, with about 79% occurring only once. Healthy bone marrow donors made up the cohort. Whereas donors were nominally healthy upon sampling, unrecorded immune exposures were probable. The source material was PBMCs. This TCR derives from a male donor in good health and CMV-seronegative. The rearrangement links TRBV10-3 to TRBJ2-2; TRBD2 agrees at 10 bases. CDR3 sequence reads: CAIRAIAGGTGELFF. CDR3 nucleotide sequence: TGTGCCATCAGGGCAATAGCGGGAGGTACCGGGGAGCTGTTTTTT.